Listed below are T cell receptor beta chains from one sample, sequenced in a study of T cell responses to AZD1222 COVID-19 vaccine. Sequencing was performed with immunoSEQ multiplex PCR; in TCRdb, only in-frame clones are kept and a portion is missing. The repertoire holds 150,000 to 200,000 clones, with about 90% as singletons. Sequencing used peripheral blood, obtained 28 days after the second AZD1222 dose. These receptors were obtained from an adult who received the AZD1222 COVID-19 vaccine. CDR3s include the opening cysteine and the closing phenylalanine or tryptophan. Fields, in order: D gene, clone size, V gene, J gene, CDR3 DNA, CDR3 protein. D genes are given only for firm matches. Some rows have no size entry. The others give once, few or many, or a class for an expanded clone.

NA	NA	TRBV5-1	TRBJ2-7	TGCGCCAGCAGCTTGGTGCCAGGGGGGACCTACGAGCAGTACTTC	CASSLVPGGTYEQYF
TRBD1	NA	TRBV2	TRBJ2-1	TGTGCCAGCACCCCACAGGGGATTACTGAGCAGTTCTTC	CASTPQGITEQFF
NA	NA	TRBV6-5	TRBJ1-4	TGTGCCAGCAGTTACTTCGGGGGGACTAATGAAAAACTGTTTTTT	CASSYFGGTNEKLFF
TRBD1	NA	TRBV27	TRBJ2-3	TGTGCCAGCAGTGTTAGGGCAGGGGGCTATTTCACAGATACGCAGTATTTT	CASSVRAGGYFTDTQYF
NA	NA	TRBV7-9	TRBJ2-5	TGTGCCAGCAGCCCTCGGCTGGGCTCAGAATTCCAAGAGACCCAGTACTTC	CASSPRLGSEFQETQYF
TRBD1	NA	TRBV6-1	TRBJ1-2	TGTGCCAGCAGTGAAGACAGGGGTCTCGGCTACACCTTC	CASSEDRGLGYTF
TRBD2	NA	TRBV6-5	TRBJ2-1	TGTGCCAGCAGTTACTCGACAGCGGGGGGTGATGAGCAGTTCTTC	CASSYSTAGGDEQFF
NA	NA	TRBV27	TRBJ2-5	TGTGCCAGCAGTGGCGGGGTCTTAGGAGAGACCCAGTACTTC	CASSGGVLGETQYF
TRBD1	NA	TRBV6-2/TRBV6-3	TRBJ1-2	TGTGCCAGCAGCCGGGACAGACCCCCCTATGGCTACACCTTC	CASSRDRPPYGYTF
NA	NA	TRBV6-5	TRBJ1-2	TGTGCCAGCAAATTACCAGGGGCGGACGGCTACACCTTC	CASKLPGADGYTF
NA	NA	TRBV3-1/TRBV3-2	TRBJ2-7	TGTGCCAGCAGCCAAGATCCCCAGGACGAGCAGTACTTC	CASSQDPQDEQYF
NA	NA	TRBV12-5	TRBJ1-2	TGTGCTAGTGGTTTGGGACCCCGTGGACTACGCTATGGCTACACCTTC	CASGLGPRGLRYGYTF
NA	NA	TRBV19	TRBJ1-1	TGTGCCAGTAGTATAGTCCCTACAGGACGGGAAGCTTTCTTT	CASSIVPTGREAFF
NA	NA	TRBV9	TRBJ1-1	TGTGCCAGCAGGCCCAGTGGGGGTAACACTGAAGCTTTCTTT	CASRPSGGNTEAFF
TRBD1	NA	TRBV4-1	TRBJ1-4	TGCGCCAGCAGCCTCGGGACAGTCAACGAAAAACTGTTTTTT	CASSLGTVNEKLFF
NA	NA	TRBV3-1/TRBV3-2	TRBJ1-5	TGTGCCAGCAGCCGGCATCCCGAGGGAGGGCTTCTGTGGGGGCGAAAGCAGCCCCAGCATTTT	CASSRHPEGGLLWGRKQPQHF
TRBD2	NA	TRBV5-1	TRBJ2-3	TGCGCCAGCAGCGTGACTAGCGGGGTCACAGATACGCAGTATTTT	CASSVTSGVTDTQYF
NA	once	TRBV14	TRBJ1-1	TGTGCCAGCAGCCAATTTAAGAGGGACACTGAAGCTTTCTTT	CASSQFKRDTEAFF
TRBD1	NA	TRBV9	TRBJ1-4	TGTGCCAGCAGCCGACGGCCCGGGACAGGGGCAACTAATGAAAAACTGTTTTTT	CASSRRPGTGATNEKLFF
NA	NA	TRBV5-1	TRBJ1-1	TGCGCCAGCAGCTTGGTTGCTGCGGGCACTGAAGCTTTCTTT	CASSLVAAGTEAFF
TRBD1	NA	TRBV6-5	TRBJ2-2	TGTGCCAGCACGGGGACAGCGCACACCGGGGAGCTGTTTTTT	CASTGTAHTGELFF
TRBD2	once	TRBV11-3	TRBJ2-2	TGTGCCAGCAGCTCACGGGGGGACGGGGAGCTGTTTTTT	CASSSRGDGELFF
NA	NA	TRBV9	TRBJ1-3	TGTGCCAGCAGCGTAGGAAGGGGAACTGGAAACACCATATATTTT	CASSVGRGTGNTIYF
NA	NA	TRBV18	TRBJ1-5	TGTGCCAGCTCACCAGGGGGCGGGAGCAATCAGCCCCAGCATTTT	CASSPGGGSNQPQHF
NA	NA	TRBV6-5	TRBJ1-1	TGTGCCAGCAGTTACTCGAGAGGGGCGCGGGACACTGAAGCTTTCTTT	CASSYSRGARDTEAFF
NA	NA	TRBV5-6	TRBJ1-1	TGTGCCAGCAGCTTAAACACTGAAGCTTTCTTT	CASSLNTEAFF
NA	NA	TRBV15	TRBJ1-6	TGTGCCACCAGCAGAGATTATCTCGAGTACTACAATTCACCCCTCCACTTT	CATSRDYLEYYNSPLHF
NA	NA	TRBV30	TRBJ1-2	TGTGCCTGGAGTCCTCTCACAGCTGGCTACACCTTC	CAWSPLTAGYTF
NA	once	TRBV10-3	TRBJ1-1	TGTGCCATCAGTGACCCGCAGCTGAACACTGAAGCTTTCTTT	CAISDPQLNTEAFF
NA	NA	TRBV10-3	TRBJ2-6	TGTGCCATCAGGTCCCGGGAAGAGACTGAAGTTTCTGGGGCCAACGTCCTGACTTTC	CAIRSREETEVSGANVLTF
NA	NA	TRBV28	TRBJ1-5	TGTGCCAGCAGCCCCCTCGGGATCCTCAATCAGCCCCAGCATTTT	CASSPLGILNQPQHF
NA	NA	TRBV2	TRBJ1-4	TGTGCCAGCAGGTCCGGGGGTTGGAGAGAAAAACTGTTTTTT	CASRSGGWREKLFF
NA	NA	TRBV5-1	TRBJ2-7	TGCGCCAGCAGCTTGGACTACGAGCAGTACTTC	CASSLDYEQYF
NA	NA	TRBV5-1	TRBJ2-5	TGCGCCAGCACTCGGGGGCTCCAAGAGACCCAGTACTTC	CASTRGLQETQYF
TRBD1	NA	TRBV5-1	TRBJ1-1	TGCGCCAGCAGCGTACAGGGGGTCACTGAAGCTTTCTTT	CASSVQGVTEAFF
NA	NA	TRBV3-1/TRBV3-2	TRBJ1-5	TGTGCCAGCAGCCAAGATCATCTGGGTAGCAATCAGCCCCAGCATTTT	CASSQDHLGSNQPQHF
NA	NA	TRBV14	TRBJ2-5	TGTGCCAGCAGCCAAGACAGGCTACAACAGGCCATAGGGATCGAGACCCAGTACTTC	CASSQDRLQQAIGIETQYF
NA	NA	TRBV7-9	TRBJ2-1	TGTGCCAGCAGCTTAAGTGGGGGGCAGTTCTTC	CASSLSGGQFF
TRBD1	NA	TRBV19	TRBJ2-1	TGTGCCAGTAGTATAGAAAGACAGGGGGCAAAGCAGTTCTTC	CASSIERQGAKQFF
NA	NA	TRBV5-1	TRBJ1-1	TGCGCCAGCAGCCCAGGGTTAGGGGCTTTCTTT	CASSPGLGAFF
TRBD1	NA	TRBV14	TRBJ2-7	TGTGCCAGCAGCCCGCGGACAGGGACGAGGGAGCAGTACTTC	CASSPRTGTREQYF
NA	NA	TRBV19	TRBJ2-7	TGTGCCAGTAGTACCGGTCTCAGGGTAAGCGAGCAGTACTTC	CASSTGLRVSEQYF
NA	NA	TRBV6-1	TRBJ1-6	TGTGCCAGCAGTGAGGGACCTCCCGGCCTCCACTTT	CASSEGPPGLHF
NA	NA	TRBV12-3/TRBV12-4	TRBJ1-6	TGTGCCAGCAACTCGGGGTCGAATTCACCCCTCCACTTT	CASNSGSNSPLHF
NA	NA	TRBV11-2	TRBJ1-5	TGTGCCAGCAGCTTAGAGAGGGGAAGCAATCAGCCCCAGCATTTT	CASSLERGSNQPQHF
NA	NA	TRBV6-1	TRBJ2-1	TGTGCCAGCAGTGATTCCCTTAGCTCCTACAATGAGCAGTTCTTC	CASSDSLSSYNEQFF
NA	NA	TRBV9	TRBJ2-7	TGTGCCAGCAGCCCTGGTGGGGAGAACGAGCAGTACTTC	CASSPGGENEQYF
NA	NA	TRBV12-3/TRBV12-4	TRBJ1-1	TGTGCCAGCAGGGGCCTAGAAGCTTTCTTT	CASRGLEAFF